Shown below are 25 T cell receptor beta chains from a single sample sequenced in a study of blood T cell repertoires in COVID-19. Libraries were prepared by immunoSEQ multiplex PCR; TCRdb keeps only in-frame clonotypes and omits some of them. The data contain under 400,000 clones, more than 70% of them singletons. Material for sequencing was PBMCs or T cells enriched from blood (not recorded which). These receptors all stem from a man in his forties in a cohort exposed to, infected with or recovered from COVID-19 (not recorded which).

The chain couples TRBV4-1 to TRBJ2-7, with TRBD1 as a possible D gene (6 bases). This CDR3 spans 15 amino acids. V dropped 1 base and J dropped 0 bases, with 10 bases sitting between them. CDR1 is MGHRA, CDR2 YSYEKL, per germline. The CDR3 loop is CASSQGQASSYEQYF. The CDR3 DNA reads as TGCGCCAGCAGCCAAGGACAGGCGTCCTCCTACGAGCAGTACTTC.

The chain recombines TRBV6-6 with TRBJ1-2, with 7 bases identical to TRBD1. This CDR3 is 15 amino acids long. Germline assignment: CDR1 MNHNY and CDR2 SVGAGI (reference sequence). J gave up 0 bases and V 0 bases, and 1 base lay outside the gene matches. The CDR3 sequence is CASSYSGGTNYGYTF. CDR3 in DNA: TGTGCCAGCAGTTACTCAGGGGGCACTAACTATGGCTACACCTTC.

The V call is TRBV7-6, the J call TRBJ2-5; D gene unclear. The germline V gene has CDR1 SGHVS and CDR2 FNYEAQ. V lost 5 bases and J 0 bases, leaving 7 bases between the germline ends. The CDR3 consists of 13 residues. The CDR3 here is CASSTSHQETQYF. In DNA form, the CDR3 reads TGTGCCAGCAGCACAAGTCACCAAGAGACCCAGTACTTC.

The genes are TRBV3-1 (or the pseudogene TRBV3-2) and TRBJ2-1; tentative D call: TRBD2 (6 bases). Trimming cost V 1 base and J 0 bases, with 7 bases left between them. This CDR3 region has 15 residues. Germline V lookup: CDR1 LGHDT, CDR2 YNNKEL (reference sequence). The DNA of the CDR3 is TGTGCCAGCAGCCAAGGGACTACCTCCTACAATGAGCAGTTCTTC. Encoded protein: CASSQGTTSYNEQFF.

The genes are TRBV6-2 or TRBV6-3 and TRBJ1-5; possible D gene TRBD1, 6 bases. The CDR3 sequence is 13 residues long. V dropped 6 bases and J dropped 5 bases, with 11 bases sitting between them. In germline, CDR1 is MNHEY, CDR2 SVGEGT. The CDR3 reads CASSPTGHQPQHF. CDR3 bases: TGTGCCAGCAGCCCTACAGGGCATCAGCCCCAGCATTTT.

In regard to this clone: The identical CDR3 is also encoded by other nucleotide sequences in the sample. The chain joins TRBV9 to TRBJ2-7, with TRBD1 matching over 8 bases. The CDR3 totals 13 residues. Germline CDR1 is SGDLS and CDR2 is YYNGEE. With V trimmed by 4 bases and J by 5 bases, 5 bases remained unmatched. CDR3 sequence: CASSPRTGNEQYF. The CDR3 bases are TGTGCCAGCAGCCCCCGGACAGGGAACGAGCAGTACTTC. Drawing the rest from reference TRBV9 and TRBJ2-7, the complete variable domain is DSGVTQTPKHLITATGQRVTLRCSPRSGDLSVYWYQQSLDQGLQFLIQYYNGEERAKGNILERFSAQQFPDLHSELNLSSLELGDSALYFCASSPRTGNEQYFGPGTRLTVT.

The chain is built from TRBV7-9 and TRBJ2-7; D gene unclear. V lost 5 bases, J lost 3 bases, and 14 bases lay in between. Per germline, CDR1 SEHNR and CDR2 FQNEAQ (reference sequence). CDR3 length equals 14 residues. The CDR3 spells CASSQAGENYEQYF. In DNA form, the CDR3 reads TGTGCCAGCAGCCAAGCCGGTGAGAACTACGAGCAGTACTTC.

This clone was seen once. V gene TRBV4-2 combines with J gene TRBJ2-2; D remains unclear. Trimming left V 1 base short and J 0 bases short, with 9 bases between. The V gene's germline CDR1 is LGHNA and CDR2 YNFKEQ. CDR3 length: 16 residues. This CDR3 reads CASSQGSTANTGELFF. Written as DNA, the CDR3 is TGTGCCAGCAGCCAAGGGTCTACCGCGAACACCGGGGAGCTGTTTTTT.

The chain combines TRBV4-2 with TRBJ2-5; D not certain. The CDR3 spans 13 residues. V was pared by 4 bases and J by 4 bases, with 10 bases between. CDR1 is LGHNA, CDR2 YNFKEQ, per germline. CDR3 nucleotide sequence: TGTGCCAGCAGCCTCTCAACTTCAGAGACCCAGTACTTC. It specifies CASSLSTSETQYF.

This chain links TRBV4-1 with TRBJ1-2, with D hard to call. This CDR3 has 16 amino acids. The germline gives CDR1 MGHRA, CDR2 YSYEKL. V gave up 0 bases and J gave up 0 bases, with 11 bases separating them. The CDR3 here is CASSQELRVTNYGYTF. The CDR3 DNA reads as TGCGCCAGCAGCCAAGAGCTACGGGTGACTAACTATGGCTACACCTTC.

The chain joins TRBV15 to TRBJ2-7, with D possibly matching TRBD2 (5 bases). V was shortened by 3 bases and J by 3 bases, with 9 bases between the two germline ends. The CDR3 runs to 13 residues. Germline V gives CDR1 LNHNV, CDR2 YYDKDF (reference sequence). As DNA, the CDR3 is TGTGCCACCAGCAGCGGGAAGTTCTACGAGCAGTACTTC. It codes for CATSSGKFYEQYF.

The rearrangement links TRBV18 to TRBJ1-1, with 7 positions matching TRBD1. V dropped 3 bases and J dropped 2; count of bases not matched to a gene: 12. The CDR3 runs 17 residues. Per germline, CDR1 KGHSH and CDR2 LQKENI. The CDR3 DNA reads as TGTGCCAGCTCACCCCGGCTAGGACAGGAGAAAAACACTGAAGCTTTCTTT. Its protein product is CASSPRLGQEKNTEAFF.

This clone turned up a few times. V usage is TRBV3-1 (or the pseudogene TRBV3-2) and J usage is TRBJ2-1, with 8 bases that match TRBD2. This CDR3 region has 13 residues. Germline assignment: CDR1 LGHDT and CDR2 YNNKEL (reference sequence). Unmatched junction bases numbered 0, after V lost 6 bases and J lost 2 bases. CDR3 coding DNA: TGTGCCAGCAGGACTAGCGCCTACAATGAGCAGTTCTTC. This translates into CASRTSAYNEQFF.

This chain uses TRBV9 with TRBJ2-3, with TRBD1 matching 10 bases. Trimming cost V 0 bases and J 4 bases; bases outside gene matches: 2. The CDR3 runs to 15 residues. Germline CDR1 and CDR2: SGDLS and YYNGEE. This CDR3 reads CASSVAGTGADTQYF. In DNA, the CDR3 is TGTGCCAGCAGCGTAGCTGGGACAGGGGCAGATACGCAGTATTTT.

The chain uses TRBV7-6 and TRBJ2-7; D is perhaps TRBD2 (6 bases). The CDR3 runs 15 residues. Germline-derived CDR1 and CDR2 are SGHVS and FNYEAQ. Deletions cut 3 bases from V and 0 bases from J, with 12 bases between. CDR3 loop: CASSFRGNSSYEQYF. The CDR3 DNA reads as TGTGCCAGCAGCTTCCGCGGGAACTCCTCCTACGAGCAGTACTTC.

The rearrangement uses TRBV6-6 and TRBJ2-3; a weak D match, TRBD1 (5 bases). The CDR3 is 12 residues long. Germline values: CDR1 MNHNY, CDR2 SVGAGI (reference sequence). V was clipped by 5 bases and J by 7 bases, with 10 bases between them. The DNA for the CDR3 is TGTGCCAGCAGTCCTGGACACAATACGCAGTATTTT. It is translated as CASSPGHNTQYF.

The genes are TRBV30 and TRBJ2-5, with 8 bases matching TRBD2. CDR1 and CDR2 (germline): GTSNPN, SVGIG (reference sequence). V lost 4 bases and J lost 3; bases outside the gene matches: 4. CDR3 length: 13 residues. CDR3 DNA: TGTGCCTGGACCCCAGCGGGAGAAGAGACCCAGTACTTC. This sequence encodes CAWTPAGEETQYF.

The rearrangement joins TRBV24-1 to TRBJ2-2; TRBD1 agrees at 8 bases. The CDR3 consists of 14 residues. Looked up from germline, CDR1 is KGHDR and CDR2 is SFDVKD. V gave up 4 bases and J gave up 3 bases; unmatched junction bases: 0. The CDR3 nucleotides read TGTGCCACCAGTGAACAGGGGGACACCGGGGAGCTGTTTTTT. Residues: CATSEQGDTGELFF.

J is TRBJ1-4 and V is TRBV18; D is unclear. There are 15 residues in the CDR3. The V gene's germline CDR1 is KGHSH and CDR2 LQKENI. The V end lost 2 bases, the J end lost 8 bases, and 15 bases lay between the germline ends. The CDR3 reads CASSPNDEGGEKLFF. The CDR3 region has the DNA TGTGCCAGCTCACCAAACGATGAGGGTGGAGAAAAACTGTTTTTT.

Here the CDR3 DNA reads TGCAGTGCTAGTACGCGGGAACTAGCCAAAAACATTCAGTACTTC. Protein product: CSASTRELAKNIQYF. The chain combines TRBV20-1 with TRBJ2-4; possible D gene TRBD2, 6 bases. The V gene's germline CDR1 is DFQATT and CDR2 SNEGSKA (reference sequence). V was pared by 3 bases and J by 0 bases, with 12 bases between. This CDR3 contains 15 residues.

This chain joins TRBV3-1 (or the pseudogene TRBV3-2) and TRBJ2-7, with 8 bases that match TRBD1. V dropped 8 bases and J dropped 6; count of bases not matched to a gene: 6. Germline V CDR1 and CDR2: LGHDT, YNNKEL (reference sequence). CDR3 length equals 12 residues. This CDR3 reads CASETGAGEQYF. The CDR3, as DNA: TGTGCCAGCGAGACAGGGGCCGGCGAGCAGTACTTC.

Written as DNA, the CDR3 is TGTGCCAGCAGCAGCCGGGGCCAAGAGACCCAGTACTTC. Translated: CASSSRGQETQYF. The chain carries TRBV3-1 (or the pseudogene TRBV3-2) and TRBJ2-5; maybe TRBD2 (5 bases). CDR3 size: 13 residues. CDR1 LGHDT and CDR2 YNNKEL come from the germline V gene (reference sequence). The V end lost 5 bases, the J end lost 1 base, and 8 bases lay between the germline ends.

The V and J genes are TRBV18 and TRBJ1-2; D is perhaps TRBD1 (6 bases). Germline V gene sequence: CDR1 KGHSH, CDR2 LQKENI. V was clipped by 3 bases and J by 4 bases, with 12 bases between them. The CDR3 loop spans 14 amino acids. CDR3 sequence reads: CASSPGRGGYGYTF. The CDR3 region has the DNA TGTGCCAGCTCACCGGGAAGGGGGGGCTATGGCTACACCTTC.

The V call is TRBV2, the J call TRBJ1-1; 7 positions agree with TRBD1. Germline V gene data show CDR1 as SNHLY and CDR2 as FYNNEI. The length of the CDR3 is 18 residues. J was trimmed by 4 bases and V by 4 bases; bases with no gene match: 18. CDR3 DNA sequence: TGTGCCAGCAGTGTTTATCCGGGGCAGGGGGTTTTGGGCACTGAAGCTTTCTTT. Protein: CASSVYPGQGVLGTEAFF.

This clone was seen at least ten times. CDR3 sequence: CASSEAGGPYNEQFF. CDR3 coding DNA: TGTGCCAGCAGTGAAGCGGGAGGGCCTTACAATGAGCAGTTCTTC. This chain uses TRBV2 with TRBJ2-1, with 7 bases aligning to TRBD2. The germline gives CDR1 SNHLY, CDR2 FYNNEI. The CDR3 runs to 15 residues. The junction had 3 bases not matched to a gene; V was cut back by 0 bases and J by 4 bases.